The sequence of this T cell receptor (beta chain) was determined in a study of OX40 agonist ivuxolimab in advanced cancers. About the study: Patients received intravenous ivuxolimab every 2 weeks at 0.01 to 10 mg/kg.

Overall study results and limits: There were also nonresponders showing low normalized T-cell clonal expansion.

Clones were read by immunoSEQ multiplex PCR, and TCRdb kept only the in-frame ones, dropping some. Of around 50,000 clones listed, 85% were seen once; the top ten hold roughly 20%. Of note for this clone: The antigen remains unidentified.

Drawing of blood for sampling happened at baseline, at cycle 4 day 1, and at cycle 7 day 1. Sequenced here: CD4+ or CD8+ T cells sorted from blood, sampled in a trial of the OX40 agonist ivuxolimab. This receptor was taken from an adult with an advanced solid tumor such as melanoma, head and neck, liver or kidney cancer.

The CDR3, as DNA: TGCGCCAGCAGTTCGTCAGGGGGCACTGAAGCTTTCTTT. This encodes CASSSSGGTEAFF. This chain connects TRBV5-1 to TRBJ1-1; 7 positions match TRBD1. V trimming: 5 bases; J trimming: 4 bases; junction bases outside the gene matches: 5. Germline loops: CDR1 SGHRS, CDR2 YFSETQ. This CDR3 has 13 residues.